The 3 T cell receptor beta chains listed next were all sequenced from one sample in a study of blood T cell repertoires in COVID-19. Repertoires were generated with immunoSEQ multiplex PCR, while TCRdb's copy carries only in-frame clones and drops some. The sample has around 140,000 clones, about 76% seen once; the top ten hold about 8.4%. The sequenced sample was peripheral blood. The source is a woman aged 60-70 years with active or convalescent COVID-19.

This sequence joins TRBV27 and TRBJ2-7, with 9 positions matching TRBD1. CDR1 and CDR2 from the germline V gene are MNHEY and SMNVEV (reference sequence). The CDR3 runs to 15 residues. With 3 bases clipped from V and 4 bases from J, the junction kept 7 bases outside the gene matches. CDR3 nucleotides: TGTGCCAGCAGTTTCGGACAGGGGCGGGCTTACGAGCAGTACTTC. This encodes CASSFGQGRAYEQYF.

V and J are TRBV10-3 and TRBJ2-5; D might be TRBD1 (5 bases). V was pared by 6 bases and J by 5 bases, with 13 bases between. This CDR3 has 13 residues. Germline lookup yields CDR1 ENHRY and CDR2 SYGVKD. The CDR3 loop reads CAIRQGIGETQYF. The CDR3 DNA follows: TGTGCCATCAGGCAGGGCATCGGGGAGACCCAGTACTTC.

In this sample, this clone turned up once. The chain has TRBV19 and TRBJ1-2; no firm D call. Germline assignment: CDR1 LNHDA and CDR2 SQIVND (reference sequence). Trimming removed 2 bases at V and 8 bases at J, with 12 bases between. The CDR3 has 13 residues. This CDR3 reads CASSITIGEGYTF. As DNA, the CDR3 is TGTGCCAGTAGTATAACCATTGGTGAGGGCTACACCTTC. The full variable domain, rest sourced from reference TRBV19 and TRBJ1-2, is DGGITQSPKYLFRKEGQNVTLSCEQNLNHDAMYWYRQDPGQGLRLIYYSQIVNDFQKGDIAEGYSVSREKKESFPLTVTSAQKNPTAFYLCASSITIGEGYTFGSGTRLTVV.